These T cell receptor beta chains were read from a single sample in a study of early stage breast cancer tumors. The repertoire was sequenced with immunoSEQ multiplex PCR; TCRdb's copy has only in-frame clones and lacks some. This sample yields under 45,000 clones, of which about 78% are seen a single time; about 7.8% belongs to the top ten. The sample consisted of blood. All receptors come from a person between 50 and 60 years old with breast cancer. Both conserved end residues are part of each CDR3. The D gene is left open where the match is weak. Expanded clones get a size class; other rows say once, few or many, or leave the size out.

>TRBD1|TRBJ2-3|NA|TRBV19
CASSLQGAQGGDTQYF
TGTGCCAGTAGTCTTCAGGGGGCGCAGGGCGGGGATACGCAGTATTTT
>NA|TRBJ1-2|NA|TRBV20-1
CSAKGRGGYTF
TGCAGTGCTAAAGGACGGGGAGGCTACACCTTC
>TRBD2|TRBJ2-5|NA|TRBV19
CASSIDSGSGAPHF
TGTGCCAGTAGTATAGATTCCGGTAGCGGGGCCCCCCACTTC
>NA|TRBJ2-7|NA|TRBV6-1
CASSEVGQGVYEQYF
TGTGCCAGCAGTGAAGTGGGCCAAGGCGTCTACGAGCAGTACTTC
>TRBD1|TRBJ2-3|NA|TRBV6-1
CASSEDRGSADTQYF
TGTGCCAGCAGTGAAGACAGGGGGTCGGCAGATACGCAGTATTTT
>TRBD2|TRBJ2-5|NA|TRBV7-7
CASSLDSGRVAETQYF
TGTGCTAGCAGCTTAGATAGCGGGAGGGTCGCGGAGACCCAGTACTTC
>TRBD1|TRBJ1-3|NA|TRBV18
CASSPNTGGAGNTIYF
TGTGCCAGCTCACCAAATACAGGGGGAGCTGGAAACACCATATATTTT
>TRBD2|TRBJ2-7|once|TRBV5-1
CASSLAPGLGAEQYF
TGCGCCAGCAGCTTGGCCCCGGGACTAGGAGCCGAGCAGTACTTC
>NA|TRBJ1-2|few|TRBV7-8
CASSSGVSYYGYTF
TGTGCCAGCAGCTCGGGGGTCTCCTACTATGGCTACACCTTC
>NA|TRBJ1-2|NA|TRBV14
CASSQGWRGYTF
TGTGCCAGCAGCCAAGGGTGGAGGGGCTACACCTTC
>TRBD2|TRBJ2-7|NA|TRBV5-4
CASSLVRGAYEQYF
TGTGCCAGCAGCTTGGTTCGGGGGGCCTACGAGCAGTACTTC
>NA|TRBJ1-1|few|TRBV11-3
CASSLGGNTEAFF
TGTGCCAGCAGCTTAGGCGGGAACACTGAAGCTTTCTTT
>NA|TRBJ1-5|NA|TRBV29-1
CSVGQGRGQPQHF
TGCAGCGTTGGGCAGGGCCGAGGTCAGCCCCAGCATTTT
>NA|TRBJ2-2|NA|TRBV6-6
CASIGQTNTGELFF
TGTGCCAGCATCGGACAGACGAACACCGGGGAGCTGTTTTTT
>NA|TRBJ2-7|NA|TRBV7-2
CASSLAGGDLYEQYF
TGTGCCAGCAGCTTAGCTGGGGGCGACCTCTACGAGCAGTACTTC
>NA|TRBJ1-1|once|TRBV5-4
CASSWTDRNTEAFF
TGTGCCAGCAGCTGGACAGACCGGAACACTGAAGCTTTCTTT
>NA|TRBJ1-4|NA|TRBV5-6
CASSFASDGGWEKLFF
TGTGCCAGCAGCTTCGCGTCTGACGGGGGATGGGAAAAACTGTTTTTT
>NA|TRBJ2-5|NA|TRBV7-8
CASSVAGWGETQYF
TGTGCCAGCAGTGTCGCAGGGTGGGGAGAGACCCAGTACTTC
>NA|TRBJ2-3|NA|TRBV4-3
CASSQDVSGGAGGTQYF
TGCGCCAGCAGCCAAGATGTTAGCGGAGGTGCTGGAGGTACGCAGTATTTT
>TRBD1|TRBJ2-3|NA|TRBV19
CASSRGQSTDTQYF
TGTGCCAGTAGTAGGGGACAGTCCACAGATACGCAGTATTTT
>NA|TRBJ2-3|NA|TRBV25-1
CASSGDSSTDTQYF
TGTGCCAGCAGTGGGGACTCGAGCACAGATACGCAGTATTTT
>TRBD2|TRBJ2-1|NA|TRBV7-6
CASSLSSGSYNEQFF
TGTGCCAGCAGCTTAAGCAGCGGGAGTTACAATGAGCAGTTCTTC
>TRBD1|TRBJ1-1|few|TRBV2
CASRRDSGNTEAFF
TGTGCCAGCCGCCGGGACAGTGGGAACACTGAAGCTTTCTTT
>NA|TRBJ1-4|NA|TRBV27
CASSLRQHNEKLFF
TGTGCCAGCAGCCTTAGACAGCATAATGAAAAACTGTTTTTT
>NA|TRBJ1-4|NA|TRBV9
CASSVEVTGEKLFF
TGTGCCAGCAGCGTAGAGGTCACAGGGGAAAAACTGTTTTTT
>TRBD2|TRBJ2-2|NA|TRBV5-1
CASSAGTRMIGELFF
TGCGCCAGCAGCGCCGGGACTAGGATGATCGGGGAGCTGTTTTTT
>NA|TRBJ1-4|NA|TRBV11-3
CASSSVKAGRNEKLFF
TGTGCCAGCAGCTCCGTAAAAGCGGGACGGAATGAAAAACTGTTTTTT
>NA|TRBJ1-1|NA|TRBV27
CASSFYQGTEAFF
TGTGCCAGCAGTTTTTACCAGGGGACTGAAGCTTTCTTT
>TRBD2|TRBJ2-7|once|TRBV5-1
CASSLSSGSYEQYF
TGCGCCAGCAGCTTGTCTAGCGGGAGTTACGAGCAGTACTTC
>TRBD1|TRBJ1-2|few|TRBV25-1
CASTIRGAGGGYTF
TGTGCCAGCACCATAAGGGGGGCAGGGGGAGGCTACACCTTC
>NA|TRBJ2-5|NA|TRBV7-2
CASSLGSRETQYF
TGTGCCAGCAGCTTGGGCTCCAGGGAGACCCAGTACTTC
>NA|TRBJ1-6|few|TRBV12-5
CASGLVGGSSSPLHF
TGTGCTAGTGGTTTGGTAGGGGGTTCGAGTTCACCCCTCCACTTT
>TRBD2|TRBJ2-2|NA|TRBV27
CASSLVTSGTGELFF
TGTGCCAGCAGTTTGGTGACTAGCGGCACCGGGGAGCTGTTTTTT
>TRBD2|TRBJ2-7|once|TRBV23-1
CASSHSSGRMLLGSYEQYF
TGCGCCAGCAGTCATAGTAGCGGGAGAATGTTGTTAGGCTCCTACGAGCAGTACTTC
>TRBD1|TRBJ1-1|NA|TRBV5-6
CASSAPGTGYTEAFF
TGTGCCAGCAGCGCACCGGGGACAGGGTACACTGAAGCTTTCTTT
>TRBD1|TRBJ2-7|NA|TRBV5-1
CASSFAAGTGFYEQYF
TGCGCCAGCAGTTTCGCTGCCGGGACAGGGTTCTACGAGCAGTACTTC
>NA|TRBJ2-2|NA|TRBV19
CASTRAGELFF
TGTGCCAGTACGCGGGCCGGGGAGCTGTTTTTT
>TRBD2|TRBJ2-7|once|TRBV10-3
CAISESVGTGTSPYEQYF
TGTGCCATCAGTGAGTCGGTAGGAACCGGGACTAGCCCCTACGAGCAGTACTTC
>NA|TRBJ2-3|NA|TRBV9
CASSIRTFTDTQYF
TGTGCCAGCAGCATCAGGACTTTCACAGATACGCAGTATTTT
>NA|TRBJ1-2|few|TRBV6-5
CASSYGAIYGYTF
TGTGCCAGCAGTTACGGGGCCATCTATGGCTACACCTTC
>TRBD2|TRBJ2-7|NA|TRBV5-4
CASSLTSGRAKNYEQYF
TGTGCCAGCAGCTTGACTAGCGGGAGGGCCAAGAACTACGAGCAGTACTTC
>TRBD2|TRBJ2-2|NA|TRBV27
CASSPSGAGELFF
TGTGCCAGCAGTCCTAGCGGGGCCGGGGAGCTGTTTTTT
>NA|TRBJ1-1|few|TRBV6-1
CATTKDSLATEAFF
TGTGCCACCACCAAGGACAGTTTGGCCACTGAAGCTTTCTTT
>NA|TRBJ1-4|NA|TRBV7-9
CAVAGPAGEKLFF
TGTGCAGTCGCCGGGCCAGCAGGGGAAAAACTGTTTTTT
>NA|TRBJ1-1|few|TRBV29-1
CSVEGTLNTEAFF
TGCAGCGTTGAAGGGACACTTAACACTGAAGCTTTCTTT